This TCR beta chain was sequenced during a study of PD-1 blockade in mismatch repair-deficient tumors. Whole-study results and caveats: Tumor-resident clones, often undetectable pretreatment in blood, expanded then contracted after pembrolizumab.

Remarks on this clone: Its antigen is still unknown.

CDR3 length: 14 residues. Germline loops: CDR1 SGHRS, CDR2 YFSETQ. Deletions cut 1 base from V and 4 bases from J, with 11 bases between. Sequenced by immunoSEQ multiplex PCR; TCRdb stores in-frame clones only, minus some. The sample includes approximately 9,800 clones, approximately 83% of them seen just once. Time point: approximately nine-day in vitro stimulation with candidate neoantigen peptide 2. The TCR-sequenced patients were a few responders to pembrolizumab. Under ten ELISpot-reactive neoantigen peptides each drove a roughly eleven-day in vitro stimulation. The material sequenced was cells cultured in vitro, taken from a patient treated with pembrolizumab. This chain connects TRBV5-1 to TRBJ1-1; D perhaps matches TRBD1 (5 bases). The clonotype was recovered from an adult with mismatch repair-deficient cancer. The DNA for the CDR3 is TGCGCCAGCAGCTTGATGGGGCAGTCCACTGAAGCTTTCTTT. Translation: CASSLMGQSTEAFF.